Shown below are 27 T cell receptor beta chains from a single sample sequenced in a study of blood T cells in healthy people across ages. A J-beta primer mix and a sample-barcoded 5' primer were used in a second PCR of about 7 to 12 cycles. TCRdb ran MiXCR on the 5' RACE reads and lists one entry per CDR3 protein. Of more than 800,000 distinct CDR3 sequences listed, around 28% are singletons. The sample consisted of blood. The receptor source for this set is an elderly woman in good health.

This clonotype was seen repeatedly, ten times or more. V and J are TRBV7-2 and TRBJ2-1; 12 bases align to TRBD2. The CDR3 extends over 15 amino acids. V was pared by 8 bases and J by 8 bases, with 10 bases of the junction left unmatched. Germline CDR1 and CDR2: SGHTA and FQGNSA. CDR3 region: CASSVPTSGGYEQFF. In nucleotides, the CDR3 is TGTGCCAGCTCCGTCCCGACTAGCGGGGGCTATGAGCAGTTCTTC.

V and J are TRBV6-1 and TRBJ2-7, with D possibly TRBD2 on 7 matching bases. The ends were cut back, 4 bases at V and 3 bases at J, with 19 bases in the middle. The CDR3 is made up of 16 amino acids. Germline assignment: CDR1 MNHNS and CDR2 SASEGT. Here the CDR3 reads CASSGGGGALFYEQYF. CDR3 coding DNA: TGTGCCAGCAGTGGGGGTGGGGGGGCTTTATTCTACGAGCAGTACTTC.

The chain has TRBV20-1 and TRBJ1-6, with no clear D. The length of the CDR3 is 12 residues. Germline CDR1 and CDR2: DFQATT and SNEGSKA (reference sequence). Trimming left V 0 bases short and J 18 bases short, with 15 bases between. The CDR3 nucleotides are TGCAGTGCTAGAGATCCCAAAGTCATGCCCCACTTT. As protein: CSARDPKVMPHF.

This clonotype occurred many times. The rearrangement links TRBV4-3 to TRBJ2-1; tentative D call: TRBD2 (6 bases). Germline V lookup: CDR1 LGHNA, CDR2 YSLEER. The CDR3 totals 14 residues. V was shortened by 3 bases and J by 9 bases, with 15 bases between the two germline ends. CDR3: CASSQMGTESEQFF. The CDR3 DNA reads as TGCGCCAGCAGCCAGATGGGGACTGAGTCTGAGCAGTTCTTC.

CDR3 sequence reads: CASSGRVNYGYTF. In nucleotides, the CDR3 is TGTGCCAGCAGCGGTAGGGTAAACTATGGCTACACCTTC. V and J are TRBV21-1 and TRBJ1-2. TRBV21-1 is classified as a pseudogene. The CDR3 length is 13 residues.

There are a few counts of this clonotype. The CDR3 here is CSAPTFMGGGARETQYF. The CDR3 coding sequence is TGCAGTGCGCCAACCTTTATGGGCGGGGGGGCCCGGGAGACCCAGTACTTC. The J gene is TRBJ2-5, the V gene TRBV20-1; 9 positions match TRBD2. Per germline, CDR1 DFQATT and CDR2 SNEGSKA (reference sequence). V trimming: 6 bases; J trimming: 5 bases; junction bases outside the gene matches: 19. The CDR3 totals 17 residues.

The chain is built from TRBV15 and TRBJ2-7, with D perhaps matching TRBD1 (5 bases). Germline V gene data show CDR1 as LNHNV and CDR2 as YYDKDF (reference sequence). There are 15 residues in the CDR3. V lost 5 bases to trimming and J lost 2 bases, with 16 bases between them. The CDR3 is CATSPKPRTTYEQYF. The CDR3 nucleotides are TGTGCCACCAGCCCGAAACCTCGGACAACCTACGAGCAGTACTTC. Full variable domain (remainder filled in from reference TRBV15 and TRBJ2-7): DAMVIQNPRYQVTQFGKPVTLSCSQTLNHNVMYWYQQKSSQAPKLLFHYYDKDFNNEADTPDNFQSRRPNTSFCFLDIRSPGLGDTAMYLCATSPKPRTTYEQYFGPGTRLTVT.

This clonotype was detected ten times or more. J is TRBJ2-1 and V is TRBV18; 8 bases agree with TRBD2. The CDR3 runs 15 residues. V was clipped by 0 bases and J by 7 bases; unmatched bases: 5. Germline CDR1 is KGHSH and CDR2 is LQKENI. In nucleotides, the CDR3 is TGTGCCAGCTCACCACCTAGCGGGGCTAAGAATGAGCAGTTCTTC. It yields the protein CASSPPSGAKNEQFF.

In its sample, this clonotype was seen many times. This sequence joins TRBV20-1 and TRBJ2-5; D is undetermined. The V and J ends lost 0 bases and 7 bases respectively, with 9 bases between them. Per the germline V gene, CDR1 is DFQATT and CDR2 is SNEGSKA (reference sequence). This CDR3 is built from 12 residues. CDR3: CSARDVAVTQYF. The CDR3, as DNA: TGCAGTGCTAGAGATGTTGCGGTGACCCAGTACTTC.

This chain connects TRBV7-9 to TRBJ1-3; unclear D gene. V was cut by 1 base and J by 0 bases, with 10 bases left in between. CDR3 length: 16 residues. Looked up from germline, CDR1 is SEHNR and CDR2 is FQNEAQ (reference sequence). CDR3 in DNA: TGTGCCAGCAGCTTAGACGGGCGCGGCTCTGGAAACACCATATATTTT. Protein sequence: CASSLDGRGSGNTIYF.

CDR3 bases: TGTGCCAGTAGTCGAGGAGGGACCAATCAGCCCCAGCATTTT. Its translation: CASSRGGTNQPQHF. J is TRBJ1-5 and V is TRBV12-3 or TRBV12-4; maybe TRBD1 (5 bases). CDR3 size: 14 residues. Trimming left V 9 bases short and J 3 bases short, with 15 bases between.

This clonotype was counted ten times or more. The chain joins TRBV7-9 to TRBJ2-1; 11 bases are a match to TRBD2. Germline V gene sequence: CDR1 SEHNR, CDR2 FQNEAQ (reference sequence). The CDR3 consists of 17 residues. The junction had 13 bases not matched to a gene; V was cut back by 5 bases and J by 7 bases. The CDR3 bases are TGTGCCAGCAGCCCCCTTAGCGGGGGGGCTCTGTTGAATGAGCAGTTCTTC. Translating it yields CASSPLSGGALLNEQFF. Supplemented by reference TRBV7-9 and TRBJ2-1, the full variable domain reads DTGVSQNPRHKITKRGQNVTFRCDPISEHNRLYWYRQTLGQGPEFLTYFQNEAQLEKSRLLSDRFSAERPKGSFSTLEIQRTEQGDSAMYLCASSPLSGGALLNEQFFGPGTRLTVL.

This CDR3 is CASSQGGGDGNEQFF. CDR3 nucleotides: TGCGCCAGCAGCCAAGGAGGAGGGGATGGCAATGAGCAGTTCTTC. The chain combines TRBV4-1 with TRBJ2-1, with TRBD2 as a possible D gene (6 bases). V was cut by 1 base and J by 6 bases, with 13 bases left in between. The CDR3 extends over 15 amino acids. Germline values: CDR1 MGHRA, CDR2 YSYEKL.

The V call is TRBV3-1, the J call TRBJ2-5; no clear D. Germline V gives CDR1 LGHDT, CDR2 YNNKEL (reference sequence). The CDR3 covers 15 residues. The ends were cut back, 0 bases at V and 7 bases at J, with 15 bases in the middle. CDR3 coding DNA: TGTGCCAGCAGCCAAGATAGGAGCTTCATGGCGACCCAGTACTTC. As protein: CASSQDRSFMATQYF.

The chain combines TRBV20-1 with TRBJ2-1; D gene unclear. Germline V gene sequence: CDR1 DFQATT, CDR2 SNEGSKA (reference sequence). This CDR3 spans 10 amino acids. Trimming removed 6 bases at V and 9 bases at J, with 9 bases between. In nucleotides, the CDR3 is TGCAGTGCCACTCGGATTGAGCAGTTCTTC. This codes for CSATRIEQFF.

The table lists this clonotype with many counts. This chain uses TRBV14 with TRBJ2-7; TRBD1 or TRBD2 may be the D gene (5 bases each). V gave up 5 bases and J gave up 0 bases, with 8 bases separating them. Germline assignment: CDR1 SGHDN and CDR2 FVKESK. The CDR3 has 13 amino acids. Written as DNA, the CDR3 is TGTGCCAGCAGCGGGGACCTCTCCTACGAGCAGTACTTC. Residues: CASSGDLSYEQYF.

This clonotype was counted at least ten times. J is TRBJ2-1 and V is TRBV6-1; D not certain. The germline CDR1 and CDR2 sequences are MNHNS and SASEGT. The CDR3 totals 12 residues. Trimming cost V 8 bases and J 7 bases, with 12 bases left between them. CDR3 sequence reads: CASATHTNEQFF. The CDR3 nucleotides read TGTGCCAGCGCGACGCACACAAATGAGCAGTTCTTC.

This clonotype was recorded a few times. This sequence may be a read error, since a much larger clone differs from it by one base. V usage is TRBV10-3 and J usage is TRBJ2-3; D might be TRBD1 or TRBD2, each matching 5 bases. Germline V gives CDR1 ENHRY, CDR2 SYGVKD. This CDR3 spans 12 amino acids. CDR3 residues: CASSERGGKQYF. Written as DNA, the CDR3 is TGTGCCAGCAGTGAGAGGGGCGGAAAGCAGTATTTT.

V and J are TRBV20-1 and TRBJ1-5; tentative D call: TRBD1 (5 bases). Per germline, CDR1 DFQATT and CDR2 SNEGSKA (reference sequence). This CDR3 comprises 14 residues. Trimming stripped 6 bases from V and 4 bases from J, with 16 bases between. CDR3 sequence (DNA): TGCAGTGCACCGCCCACAGGCACTAATCAGCCCCAGCATTTT. This translates into CSAPPTGTNQPQHF.

This clonotype was picked up many times. The CDR3 sequence: CASSFERGRRGVTDTQYF. The CDR3 region has the DNA TGTGCCAGCAGCTTCGAGCGGGGGAGACGAGGGGTCACAGATACGCAGTATTTT. The rearrangement uses TRBV7-2 and TRBJ2-3; TRBD2 matches 8 bases. J was trimmed by 2 bases and V by 3 bases; bases with no gene match: 13. This CDR3 comprises 18 residues. The germline V gene encodes CDR1 SGHTA and CDR2 FQGNSA.

In its sample, this clonotype was seen a few times. It may be a read error: a sequence one base away is much more abundant. The rearrangement links TRBV5-6 to TRBJ2-5; D uncertain. Trimming left V 4 bases short and J 11 bases short, with 12 bases between. Looked up from germline, CDR1 is SGHDT and CDR2 is YYEEEE. There are 11 residues in the CDR3. CDR3 residues: CASSGRNEQYF. DNA of the CDR3: TGTGCCAGCAGCGGACGAAATGAGCAGTACTTC. The complete variable domain, with remaining parts taken from reference TRBV5-6 and TRBJ2-5, reads DAGVTQSPTHLIKTRGQQVTLRCSPKSGHDTVSWYQQALGQGPQFIFQYYEEEERQRGNFPDRFSGHQFPNYSSELNVNALLLGDSALYLCASSGRNEQYFGPGTRLLVL.

This clonotype was found once. This chain connects TRBV9 to TRBJ2-1; D might be TRBD2 (6 bases). This CDR3 has 16 residues. Per germline, CDR1 SGDLS and CDR2 YYNGEE. Deletions cut 0 bases from V and 4 bases from J, with 14 bases between. The CDR3 region is CASSVGGRRGYNEQFF. The CDR3 DNA reads as TGTGCCAGCAGCGTAGGGGGGAGGCGGGGATACAATGAGCAGTTCTTC.

This clonotype has at least ten counts. The genes are TRBV6-1 and TRBJ2-5; 11 bases align to TRBD1. J lost 5 bases, V lost 5 bases, and 19 bases had no gene match. The germline V gene has CDR1 MNHNS and CDR2 SASEGT. CDR3 length: 19 residues. DNA of the CDR3: TGTGCCAGCAGTCTCCTAGGACTCGTTCGGACAGGGGGCCCGGAGACCCAGTACTTC. As protein: CASSLLGLVRTGGPETQYF.

Points on this clonotype: This could be a read error, since a much larger clone is one nucleotide away. J is TRBJ2-7 and V is TRBV11-2; no firm D call. This CDR3 is 14 amino acids long. V was pared by 4 bases and J by 0 bases, with 10 bases between. CDR1 and CDR2 (germline): SGHAT, FQNNGV. CDR3 region: CASSSVQSSYEQYF. The CDR3 coding sequence is TGTGCCAGCAGCTCAGTTCAGAGCTCCTACGAGCAGTACTTC.

Many counts were recorded for this clonotype. The V call is TRBV12-3 or TRBV12-4, the J call TRBJ2-4, with TRBD2 matching over 7 bases. Germline trimming cut 8 bases from V and 3 bases from J; bases unmatched to any gene: 16. This CDR3 has 17 amino acids. The CDR3 DNA reads TGTGCCAGCTCCACCTCCACAGTTGGCGGGGGCAAAAACATTCAGTACTTC. Its translation: CASSTSTVGGGKNIQYF.

This clonotype was seen ten or more times. The chain carries TRBV29-1 and TRBJ2-1, with TRBD2 as a possible D gene (6 bases). The CDR3 is 13 amino acids. V was shortened by 7 bases and J by 7 bases, with 17 bases between the two germline ends. Germline V gene lookup returns CDR1 SQVTM and CDR2 ANQGSEA. The CDR3: CSAPQRRGNEQFF. The DNA for the CDR3 is TGCAGCGCTCCCCAGCGGAGGGGTAATGAGCAGTTCTTC.

On this clonotype itself: Being one base from a much bigger clone, this may be a read error. The rearrangement joins TRBV20-1 to TRBJ2-5; D may be TRBD2 (6 bases). Germline lookup yields CDR1 DFQATT and CDR2 SNEGSKA (reference sequence). The length of the CDR3 is 14 residues. Trimming took off 6 bases at V and 7 bases at J, with 21 bases between the two ends. Here the CDR3 DNA reads TGCAGTGCAGCTGCGGGGACTCCCCGCGGGACCCAGTACTTC. This codes for CSAAAGTPRGTQYF.